A single sample gave rise to the 31 T cell receptor beta chains below, sequenced in a study of human T cells and chemical hapten exposure. One entry per CDR3 protein, called by TCRdb with MiXCR from the RACE reads. The data show a few hundred thousand distinct CDR3 sequences, around 4.8% seen once. The time point is: patch test 1, 2 weeks after DPC sensitization. Treatment meaning: therapeutic diphenylcyclopropenone sensitization with weekly scalp DPC. The source was whole blood, collected in connection with sensitization to the hapten diphenylcyclopropenone (DPC). These receptors all come from a woman aged 50 to 60 with alopecia areata. Some clones in this sample may be carry-over from other donors' samples.

This clonotype has ten or more counts. This chain joins TRBV5-1 and TRBJ2-7; TRBD2 matches 7 bases. Per germline, CDR1 SGHRS and CDR2 YFSETQ. The CDR3 is made up of 14 amino acids. The junction had 6 bases not matched to a gene; V was cut back by 4 bases and J by 2 bases. CDR3 in amino acids: CASSPSGTTYEQYF. As DNA, the CDR3 is TGCGCCAGCAGCCCAAGCGGGACCACCTACGAGCAGTACTTC.

There are a few counts of this clonotype. V is TRBV25-1 and J is TRBJ2-3, with 10 bases identical to TRBD2. The V segment lost 3 bases and the J segment 6 bases; nucleotides outside the gene matches: 6. Germline V gives CDR1 MGHDK, CDR2 SYGVNS. This CDR3 is built from 15 residues. The CDR3 sequence: CASSDVTSGDDTQYF. The CDR3 coding sequence is TGTGCCAGCAGTGATGTAACTAGCGGGGATGATACGCAGTATTTT.

This clonotype was seen repeatedly, ten times or more. The chain combines TRBV3-1 with TRBJ2-3; 8 bases fit TRBD1. Germline lookup yields CDR1 LGHDT and CDR2 YNNKEL (reference sequence). There are 18 residues in the CDR3. The ends lost 1 base at V and 2 bases at J; junction bases unmatched: 11. The CDR3 nucleotides are TGTGCCAGCAGCCAAGTACCCCGACAGGGGCGGGCCACAGATACGCAGTATTTT. As protein: CASSQVPRQGRATDTQYF.

The sample holds many counts of this clonotype. V gene TRBV3-1 combines with J gene TRBJ2-1, with TRBD1 identical over 10 bases. The CDR3 contains 15 residues. Per germline, CDR1 LGHDT and CDR2 YNNKEL (reference sequence). The trim removed 4 bases at V and 8 bases at J, leaving 8 bases unmatched. DNA for the CDR3: TGTGCCAGCAGCCCTGCGGGACAGGGGATCCATGAGCAGTTCTTC. This codes for CASSPAGQGIHEQFF.

This clonotype has just a few counts. The genes are TRBV6-1 and TRBJ1-5, with D maybe TRBD1 (5 bases). Trimming removed 5 bases from V and 0 bases from J, with 20 bases in between. The CDR3 loop spans 18 amino acids. The germline V gene has CDR1 MNHNS and CDR2 SASEGT. Here the CDR3 DNA reads TGTGCCAGCAGTCACGGGGGGGACCGAGGATATAGCAATCAGCCCCAGCATTTT. Protein product: CASSHGGDRGYSNQPQHF.

This clonotype was observed many times. The chain recombines TRBV29-1 with TRBJ2-7; no reliable D call. The V end was cut by 4 bases, the J end by 0 bases, with 13 bases between. The length of the CDR3 is 14 residues. CDR1 and CDR2 from the germline V gene are SQVTM and ANQGSEA. This CDR3 is CSVVLHSGSYEQYF. CDR3 in DNA: TGCAGCGTTGTCTTACACTCGGGCTCCTACGAGCAGTACTTC.

This clonotype was counted between two and nine times. Here the CDR3 reads CASTEVPGSYNEQFF. The CDR3 bases are TGTGCCAGTACTGAGGTCCCGGGCTCCTACAATGAGCAGTTCTTC. V gene TRBV6-1 combines with J gene TRBJ2-1, with D hard to call. The CDR3 consists of 15 residues. The germline gives CDR1 MNHNS, CDR2 SASEGT. V was shortened by 9 bases and J by 0 bases, with 15 bases between the two germline ends.

The table lists this clonotype with many counts. The chain couples TRBV7-2 to TRBJ2-1, with D maybe TRBD2 (5 bases). The germline CDR1 and CDR2 sequences are SGHTA and FQGNSA. The CDR3 totals 13 residues. The ends were cut back, 5 bases at V and 9 bases at J, with 14 bases in the middle. The CDR3 DNA reads TGTGCCAGCAGCCCGTCCTGGACTGGTGAGCAGTTCTTC. Translation: CASSPSWTGEQFF.

In this sample, this clonotype turned up a few times. The chain carries TRBV18 and TRBJ1-3; no clear D. CDR3 length equals 16 residues. V was trimmed by 4 bases and J by 3 bases, leaving 16 bases between them. The V gene's germline CDR1 is KGHSH and CDR2 LQKENI. In DNA form, the CDR3 reads TGTGCCAGCTCACTATGGGATCCCGGGAATGGAAACACCATATATTTT. Its protein product is CASSLWDPGNGNTIYF.

The rearrangement links TRBV9 to TRBJ2-7, with D unclear. The CDR3 is made up of 13 amino acids. Germline V gene lookup returns CDR1 SGDLS and CDR2 YYNGEE. V was pared by 0 bases and J by 6 bases, with 10 bases between. CDR3 DNA sequence: TGTGCCAGCAGCGTAGAGGCTACCGCCGAGCAGTACTTC. This gives the protein CASSVEATAEQYF.

This chain connects TRBV7-9 to TRBJ2-7, with no clear D. This CDR3 comprises 11 residues. Trimming took 5 bases from V and 9 from J, leaving 11 bases between them. CDR1 is SEHNR and CDR2 is FQNEAQ in the germline V gene (reference sequence). The CDR3 DNA sequence: TGTGCCAGCAGCCCCTTGCTCGGGCAGTACTTC. Translation gives CASSPLLGQYF.

In this sample, this clonotype turned up many times. This sequence joins TRBV12-3 or TRBV12-4 and TRBJ2-1; 10 bases map to TRBD2. The CDR3 runs 16 residues. The V and J ends lost 4 bases and 8 bases, in that order; junction bases with no gene match: 11. The CDR3 coding sequence is TGTGCCAGCAGTTCCGAATCTAGCGGGAGAGGGTATGAGCAGTTCTTC. Translation: CASSSESSGRGYEQFF.

This clonotype appeared many times. The chain employs TRBV6-5 and TRBJ1-1; tentative D call: TRBD1 (5 bases). There are 15 residues in the CDR3. Deletions cut 4 bases from V and 4 bases from J, with 16 bases between. Germline CDR1 is MNHEY and CDR2 is SVGAGI. DNA for the CDR3: TGTGCCAGCAGTTTCCTCAGGGAATGGGGCACTGAAGCTTTCTTT. Translation: CASSFLREWGTEAFF.

The chain combines TRBV29-1 with TRBJ2-1; D may be TRBD1 (5 bases). Germline V gives CDR1 SQVTM, CDR2 ANQGSEA. V dropped 6 bases and J dropped 5 bases, with 17 bases sitting between them. This CDR3 is built from 14 residues. CDR3 protein: CSVQRRARDNEQFF. CDR3 DNA sequence: TGCAGCGTACAGAGACGGGCCAGGGACAATGAGCAGTTCTTC.

This clonotype was observed at least ten times. The J gene is TRBJ1-2, the V gene TRBV6-5, with 8 positions matching TRBD1. Germline V gives CDR1 MNHEY, CDR2 SVGAGI. Trimming cost V 6 bases and J 5 bases; bases outside gene matches: 14. The CDR3 extends over 16 amino acids. The DNA for the CDR3 is TGTGCCAGCAGGGCGACAGGGGTCGCCGGTTGGTATGGCTACACCTTC. As protein: CASRATGVAGWYGYTF.

This clonotype was recorded at least ten times. J is TRBJ2-7 and V is TRBV9; TRBD2 aligns across 9 bases. V trimming: 0 bases; J trimming: 6 bases; junction bases outside the gene matches: 10. Germline loops: CDR1 SGDLS, CDR2 YYNGEE. The CDR3 spans 16 residues. CDR3: CASSVGLQREVGEQYF. Written as DNA, the CDR3 is TGTGCCAGCAGCGTAGGCCTCCAGCGGGAGGTGGGCGAGCAGTACTTC.

This clonotype was observed at least ten times. V gene TRBV29-1 combines with J gene TRBJ2-2; 7 nucleotides agree with TRBD1. The J segment lost 9 bases and the V segment lost 0 bases, leaving 1 base of the junction unmatched. The CDR3 spans 12 residues. CDR1 and CDR2 from the germline V gene are SQVTM and ANQGSEA. The CDR3 bases are TGCAGCGTTGAAGAGGACAGGAGGGAGCTGTTTTTT. It translates to CSVEEDRRELFF.

This clonotype was seen only a few times. The gene calls are TRBV12-5 and TRBJ2-2; D not certain. From germline, CDR1 is LGHNT and CDR2 FRNRAP. Deletions cut 5 bases from V and 7 bases from J, with 5 bases between. The CDR3 spans 11 residues. Written as DNA, the CDR3 is TGTGCTAGTGGTACTGGCGGGGAGCTGTTTTTT. It translates to CASGTGGELFF.

The chain has TRBV6-5 and TRBJ2-2; D uncertain. Germline V gene sequence: CDR1 MNHEY, CDR2 SVGAGI. The CDR3 contains 16 residues. The V end was cut by 4 bases, the J end by 7 bases, with 19 bases between. CDR3: CASSSHLTLKGGELFF. The CDR3 DNA reads TGTGCCAGCAGTTCCCACCTGACCCTGAAGGGCGGGGAGCTGTTTTTT.

Many counts were recorded for this clonotype. The DNA for the CDR3 is TGTGCCTGGAGTGACGGTCCCTACGAGCAGTACTTC. This sequence encodes CAWSDGPYEQYF. The chain has TRBV30 and TRBJ2-7; no definite D call. Per the germline V gene, CDR1 is GTSNPN and CDR2 is SVGIG (reference sequence). This CDR3 region has 12 residues. Trimming shortened V by 1 base and J by 2 bases, and 6 bases separated the two germline ends.

In its sample, this clonotype was seen a few times. This rearrangement joins TRBV11-2 to TRBJ2-7; D is unclear. The CDR3 spans 12 residues. The germline gives CDR1 SGHAT, CDR2 FQNNGV. Trimming shortened V by 2 bases and J by 3 bases, and 5 bases separated the two germline ends. CDR3: CASSLIIYEQYF. DNA of the CDR3: TGTGCCAGCAGCTTAATAATCTACGAGCAGTACTTC.

This clonotype was seen a few times. The chain carries TRBV5-4 and TRBJ2-3; 8 bases are shared with TRBD2. The V gene end was trimmed by 2 bases and the J gene end by 4 bases; junction bases not matched to a gene: 3. The CDR3 is made up of 14 amino acids. Germline V lookup: CDR1 SGHNT, CDR2 YYREEE (reference sequence). CDR3 coding DNA: TGTGCCAGCAGCTTAGCGGGGGTGCCAGATACGCAGTATTTT. As protein: CASSLAGVPDTQYF.

The rearrangement joins TRBV10-3 to TRBJ1-1, with 7 positions matching TRBD1. CDR3 length equals 14 residues. V was pared by 10 bases and J by 3 bases, with 11 bases of the junction left unmatched. The germline V gene has CDR1 ENHRY and CDR2 SYGVKD. The CDR3 DNA reads TGTGCCACCTTGTCGAGGACAGGCGACACTGAAGCTTTCTTT. It specifies CATLSRTGDTEAFF.

This clonotype was counted many times. V and J are TRBV5-1 and TRBJ2-7, with 11 nucleotides matching TRBD1. The CDR3 runs to 14 residues. Germline V gene sequence: CDR1 SGHRS, CDR2 YFSETQ. V gave up 4 bases and J gave up 3 bases; unmatched junction bases: 3. CDR3 bases: TGCGCCAGCAGCCCGGGACAGGGGGTCTACGAGCAGTACTTC. Its protein product is CASSPGQGVYEQYF.

The V and J genes are TRBV20-1 and TRBJ2-5; D gene uncertain. Germline V gives CDR1 DFQATT, CDR2 SNEGSKA (reference sequence). This CDR3 contains 15 residues. V lost 2 bases and J 4 bases, leaving 17 bases between the germline ends. The CDR3 loop is CSARLTKVNTETQYF. The CDR3 DNA is TGCAGTGCTAGACTCACAAAGGTCAACACAGAGACCCAGTACTTC.

This clonotype was counted a few times. The chain combines TRBV5-8 with TRBJ2-6; D remains ambiguous. V gave up 1 base and J gave up 0 bases, with 8 bases separating them. The CDR3 loop spans 16 amino acids. Germline V gives CDR1 SGHTS, CDR2 YDEGEE. This CDR3 reads CASSLPGFSGANVLTF. CDR3 nucleotides: TGTGCCAGCAGCTTGCCTGGTTTCTCTGGGGCCAACGTCCTGACTTTC.

V usage is TRBV6-1 and J usage is TRBJ2-7; D is ambiguous. The germline gives CDR1 MNHNS, CDR2 SASEGT. The CDR3 length is 14 residues. Trimming removed 3 bases at V and 9 bases at J, with 18 bases between. This CDR3 reads CASSDVTPKLGQYF. CDR3 nucleotide sequence: TGTGCCAGCAGTGATGTGACACCCAAGTTGGGGCAGTACTTC.

This clonotype showed up just a few times. V gene TRBV7-8 combines with J gene TRBJ1-5, with 8 bases fitting TRBD1. In germline, CDR1 is SGHVS, CDR2 FQNEAQ. V trimming: 7 bases; J trimming: 5 bases; junction bases outside the gene matches: 13. The CDR3 loop spans 16 amino acids. CDR3 protein: CASTIRPRGQDQPQHF. As DNA, the CDR3 is TGTGCCAGCACCATTAGACCCAGGGGGCAGGATCAGCCCCAGCATTTT.

This clonotype was recorded many times. This chain uses TRBV5-1 with TRBJ2-1; 7 bases are a match to TRBD2. The germline V gene has CDR1 SGHRS and CDR2 YFSETQ. Losses at the gene ends were 2 bases for V and 7 bases for J; bases not matched to a gene: 9. The CDR3 sequence is 15 residues long. The CDR3 reads CASSLASGWVNEQFF. CDR3 bases: TGCGCCAGCAGCTTAGCTAGCGGATGGGTAAATGAGCAGTTCTTC.

This clonotype was seen a few times. The chain employs TRBV5-6 and TRBJ1-4; TRBD1 matches 8 bases. This CDR3 is 16 amino acids long. Unmatched junction bases numbered 6, after V lost 5 bases and J lost 0 bases. Germline values: CDR1 SGHDT, CDR2 YYEEEE. This CDR3 reads CASRSDRGATNEKLFF. In DNA form, the CDR3 reads TGTGCCAGCAGGTCTGACAGGGGAGCAACTAATGAAAAACTGTTTTTT.

This clonotype was found a few times. The rearrangement joins TRBV6-5 to TRBJ2-5; D ambiguous. Germline values: CDR1 MNHEY, CDR2 SVGAGI. V was pared by 0 bases and J by 4 bases, with 15 bases between. CDR3 length equals 16 residues. The CDR3 protein is CASSYSLPPVVETQYF. The CDR3 DNA follows: TGTGCCAGCAGTTACTCGCTACCGCCGGTCGTAGAGACCCAGTACTTC.